The 20 T cell receptor beta chains in this list originate from one sample, sequenced in a study of OX40 agonist ivuxolimab in advanced cancers. Data came from immunoSEQ multiplex PCR; TCRdb stores just in-frame clones and leaves some out. The sample lists tens of thousands of clones; about 81% were seen once. Sequenced material: CD4+ or CD8+ T cells sorted from blood, taken in a trial of the OX40 agonist ivuxolimab. The receptors were sampled from an adult with an advanced solid tumor such as melanoma, head and neck, liver or kidney cancer.

This chain connects TRBV10-2 to TRBJ2-7; TRBD1 matches at 10 bases. Per the germline V gene, CDR1 is WSHSY and CDR2 is SAAADI. CDR3 length equals 17 residues. The ends lost 4 bases at V and 3 bases at J; junction bases unmatched: 12. CDR3 in amino acids: CASSGQGAGITVYEQYF. DNA of the CDR3: TGCGCCAGCAGTGGACAGGGGGCGGGAATTACGGTCTACGAGCAGTACTTC.

This rearrangement joins TRBV14 to TRBJ2-7; 9 positions agree with TRBD1. CDR1 and CDR2 from the germline V gene are SGHDN and FVKESK. V was clipped by 2 bases and J by 6 bases; unmatched bases: 2. CDR3 length equals 13 residues. The CDR3 DNA is TGTGCCAGCAGCCAATGGACAGGGGCCGAGCAGTACTTC. Residues: CASSQWTGAEQYF.

CDR3 DNA: TGCGCCAGTATACCGGACAGCTCCTTGGAGCAGTACTTC. The encoded protein is CASIPDSSLEQYF. This chain links TRBV5-1 with TRBJ2-7; TRBD1 is a possible D gene (6 bases). Between the trimmed V and J ends, which lost 8 bases and 7 bases, there was a span of 19 bases. The CDR3 runs 13 residues. CDR1 SGHRS and CDR2 YFSETQ come from the germline V gene.

The chain is built from TRBV11-2 and TRBJ2-3, with unresolved D. Germline-derived CDR1 and CDR2 are SGHAT and FQNNGV. Trimming removed 2 bases at V and 4 bases at J, with 7 bases between. The CDR3 has 13 residues. CDR3 coding DNA: TGTGCCAGCAGCTTACGTGTCGCAGATACGCAGTATTTT. Protein sequence: CASSLRVADTQYF.

This chain uses TRBV25-1 with TRBJ1-1; no definite D call. Trimming removed 1 base from V and 1 base from J, with 4 bases in between. This CDR3 has 13 amino acids. CDR1 and CDR2 (germline): MGHDK, SYGVNS. The CDR3 spells CASSELGNTEAFF. CDR3 DNA: TGTGCCAGCAGTGAATTAGGGAACACTGAAGCTTTCTTT.

This clone is medium-sized. The chain combines TRBV7-8 with TRBJ2-3; maybe TRBD2 (6 bases). Trimming pared 0 bases from V and 5 bases from J, leaving 12 bases between. CDR1 and CDR2 from the germline V gene are SGHVS and FQNEAQ. CDR3 length: 15 residues. The CDR3 sequence: CASSLASGAGDTQYF. CDR3 nucleotide sequence: TGTGCCAGCAGCTTAGCGTCGGGAGCTGGAGATACGCAGTATTTT. Complete variable domain (other parts from reference TRBV7-8 and TRBJ2-3): GAGVSQSPRYKVAKRGQDVALRCDPISGHVSLFWYQQALGQGPEFLTYFQNEAQLDKSGLPSDRFFAERPEGSVSTLKIQRTQQEDSAVYLCASSLASGAGDTQYFGPGTRLTVL.

The V call is TRBV19, the J call TRBJ1-1; TRBD1 agrees at 8 bases. Germline trimming cut 6 bases from V and 2 bases from J; bases unmatched to any gene: 8. The CDR3 runs 15 residues. In germline, CDR1 is LNHDA, CDR2 SQIVND (reference sequence). CDR3 nucleotide sequence: TGTGCCAGTAGGACCGGACAGGGCCCTAACACTGAAGCTTTCTTT. It translates to CASRTGQGPNTEAFF.

This chain uses TRBV5-4 with TRBJ2-7; D is undetermined. The germline CDR1 and CDR2 sequences are SGHNT and YYREEE (reference sequence). This CDR3 is built from 13 residues. The germline V and J ends were trimmed by 0 bases and 0 bases, with 4 bases remaining between them. The CDR3 loop is CASSLDGSYEQYF. CDR3 DNA: TGTGCCAGCAGCTTGGACGGCTCCTACGAGCAGTACTTC.

The rearrangement links TRBV4-1 to TRBJ1-1, with 8 bases fitting TRBD1. Germline-derived CDR1 and CDR2 are MGHRA and YSYEKL. There are 16 residues in the CDR3. V trimming: 1 base; J trimming: 0 bases; junction bases outside the gene matches: 4. The CDR3 loop is CASSQGQGILNTEAFF. CDR3 coding DNA: TGCGCCAGCAGCCAAGGACAGGGGATACTGAACACTGAAGCTTTCTTT.

The rearrangement joins TRBV18 to TRBJ1-6; D uncertain. The V end lost 3 bases, the J end lost 0 bases, and 0 bases lay between the germline ends. This CDR3 is built from 13 residues. Germline V lookup: CDR1 KGHSH, CDR2 LQKENI. Here the CDR3 DNA reads TGTGCCAGCTCACCCTCCTATAATTCACCCCTCCACTTT. Its translation: CASSPSYNSPLHF.

The rearrangement uses TRBV11-2 and TRBJ2-7; TRBD1 agrees at 8 bases. Germline V gene lookup returns CDR1 SGHAT and CDR2 FQNNGV. V dropped 1 base and J dropped 3; count of bases not matched to a gene: 2. There are 14 residues in the CDR3. The chain's CDR3 is CASSLGTGSYEQYF. Here the CDR3 DNA reads TGTGCCAGCAGCTTAGGGACAGGGAGCTACGAGCAGTACTTC.

This chain connects TRBV11-2 to TRBJ1-1; D ambiguous. Between the trimmed V and J ends, which lost 6 bases and 1 base, there was a span of 3 bases. The V gene's germline CDR1 is SGHAT and CDR2 FQNNGV. CDR3 size: 11 residues. This CDR3 is CASRGNTEAFF. The CDR3 DNA is TGTGCCAGCAGGGGGAACACTGAAGCTTTCTTT.

The chain has TRBV11-2 and TRBJ1-5; maybe TRBD1 (5 bases). V lost 5 bases and J 0 bases, leaving 11 bases between the germline ends. Per germline, CDR1 SGHAT and CDR2 FQNNGV. This CDR3 region has 15 residues. For the CDR3, the DNA is TGTGCCAGCAGCACAGACAGTTATAGCAATCAGCCCCAGCATTTT. Amino acids: CASSTDSYSNQPQHF.

This clone was detected a few times. The gene calls are TRBV7-9 and TRBJ1-2; D is unclear. Germline V gives CDR1 SEHNR, CDR2 FQNEAQ (reference sequence). This CDR3 has 13 residues. Trimming pared 1 base from V and 0 bases from J, leaving 3 bases between. The CDR3 region is CASSLGANYGYTF. CDR3 DNA sequence: TGTGCCAGCAGCTTAGGTGCTAACTATGGCTACACCTTC.

The rearrangement joins TRBV2 to TRBJ2-7; D tentatively fits TRBD1 or TRBD2 (5 bases each). The CDR3 has 14 residues. V was pared by 0 bases and J by 4 bases, with 10 bases between. Looked up from germline, CDR1 is SNHLY and CDR2 is FYNNEI. Written as DNA, the CDR3 is TGTGCCAGCAGTGAAGCGGGACGGGGATACGAGCAGTACTTC. This translates into CASSEAGRGYEQYF.

The rearrangement joins TRBV7-6 to TRBJ2-5; D is possibly TRBD2 (5 bases). Trimming removed 2 bases from V and 0 bases from J, with 13 bases in between. The germline V gene encodes CDR1 SGHVS and CDR2 FNYEAQ. The CDR3 is 16 residues long. The CDR3 bases are TGTGCCAGCAGCTTATGGGGATGGGAGAACCAAGAGACCCAGTACTTC. Encoded protein: CASSLWGWENQETQYF.

This sequence joins TRBV7-9 and TRBJ1-5; maybe TRBD1 (5 bases). Between the trimmed V and J ends, which lost 5 bases and 2 bases, there was a span of 13 bases. The CDR3 extends over 15 amino acids. Germline loops: CDR1 SEHNR, CDR2 FQNEAQ (reference sequence). CDR3 bases: TGTGCCAGCAGCCCGACAGAGTATGGCAATCAGCCCCAGCATTTT. It translates to CASSPTEYGNQPQHF.

The gene calls are TRBV27 and TRBJ2-7; D is perhaps TRBD2 (5 bases). The germline V gene encodes CDR1 MNHEY and CDR2 SMNVEV (reference sequence). This CDR3 is built from 16 residues. V was shortened by 0 bases and J by 2 bases, with 14 bases between the two germline ends. In DNA, the CDR3 is TGTGCCAGCAGTTTATCAGTGGCTAGCCTGACCTACGAGCAGTACTTC. This sequence encodes CASSLSVASLTYEQYF.

J is TRBJ2-5 and V is TRBV14; 9 bases align to TRBD1. The germline gives CDR1 SGHDN, CDR2 FVKESK. The CDR3 runs 15 residues. V gave up 4 bases and J gave up 3 bases; unmatched junction bases: 6. CDR3 DNA: TGTGCCAGCAGCCGATTTACAGGGGGCGAAGAGACCCAGTACTTC. This translates into CASSRFTGGEETQYF.

The chain couples TRBV10-3 to TRBJ2-1; D may be TRBD2 (6 bases). Germline V gene lookup returns CDR1 ENHRY and CDR2 SYGVKD. The V and J ends lost 4 bases and 6 bases respectively, with 13 bases between them. This CDR3 contains 14 residues. The CDR3 DNA follows: TGTGCCATCAGTGCTGTGGGGACTCCCAATGAGCAGTTCTTC. Its translation is CAISAVGTPNEQFF.